This entry concerns a single T cell receptor beta chain. V gave up 11 bases and J gave up 0 bases; unmatched junction bases: 9. The CDR3 has 14 amino acids. Germline V gene sequence: CDR1 SNHLY, CDR2 FYNNEI. Both 60 Vbeta primers and 13 Jbeta primers went into the PCR. Libraries were prepared by immunoSEQ multiplex PCR; TCRdb keeps only in-frame clonotypes and omits some of them. The sample includes about 140,000 clones. The data derive from a study of cytomegalovirus exposure and HLA in healthy donors. Material: PBMCs. The chain has TRBV2 and TRBJ1-2; 7 nucleotides line up with TRBD1. The origin of this receptor is a woman younger than 30 in good health and CMV-seronegative. DNA for the CDR3: TGTGCCGTACCCGGGACAGTTACTAACTATGGCTACACCTTC. Amino acid sequence: CAVPGTVTNYGYTF. The complete variable domain, with remaining parts taken from reference TRBV2 and TRBJ1-2, reads EPEVTQTPSHQVTQMGQEVILRCVPISNHLYFYWYRQILGQKVEFLVSFYNNEISEKSEIFDDQFSVERPDGSNFTLKIRSTKLEDSAMYFCAVPGTVTNYGYTFGSGTRLTVV.